Sequencing of this T cell receptor beta chain was carried out in a study of T cell clones after liver transplantation. Background on the study: TCRbeta sequencing after a pre-transplant mixed lymphocyte reaction identified graft-donor-reactive clones, later tracked in post-transplant blood. Draws occurred before transplant, before withdrawal, and after complete or failed withdrawal. Until 12-24 months post-transplant, subjects got standard immunosuppression and no induction. The study, taken as a whole, reports: In 5 of 8 subjects, circulating graft-donor-reactive CD4 TCRbeta sequences fell significantly after transplant.

The CDR3 runs 15 residues. V was clipped by 5 bases and J by 2 bases, with 15 bases between them. Germline-derived CDR1 and CDR2 are KGHSH and LQKENI. With regard to this clone: Its antigen is undetermined.

Produced via immunoSEQ multiplex PCR; TCRdb's table is partial and in-frame only. The sample shows around 71,000 clones, 75% to 85% of them seen only once. The starting material was CD4+ T cells from blood, obtained 12 months after liver transplant. The V and J genes are TRBV18 and TRBJ2-5; no clear D. This TCR derives from a human patient who received a liver transplant. The graft donor may be the source of some T cells. The CDR3 nucleotides read TGTGCCAGCTCATGGGTCCGAGGCCCTCAAGAGACCCAGTACTTC. Protein: CASSWVRGPQETQYF.